This T cell receptor beta chain was found in a study of shared clonotypes between healthy human individuals. Findings and caveats of the study: Compared with clonotypes that all four donors shared, non-shared clonotypes had lower generation probabilities. Sharing across a few donors was seen in around 5% of naive CD4 clonotypes.

CDR3 length equals 11 residues. V was clipped by 5 bases and J by 6 bases, with 8 bases between them. Germline V gives CDR1 DFQATT, CDR2 SNEGSKA (reference sequence). The authors split each subset's genomic DNA evenly across several immunoSEQ plates. Produced via immunoSEQ multiplex PCR; TCRdb's table is partial and in-frame only. The sample records 2 million to 2.5 million clones, 85% to 95% being singletons. As for this clone: Its matching antigen is unknown.

Those who donated were healthy HIV-negative adults, with no recent acute infections or vaccinations reported. The clonotype originates from a man aged 18-30 years in good health. This rearrangement joins TRBV20-1 to TRBJ2-1, with a weak D call TRBD1 (6 bases). The sequencing sample was made of naive CD4+ T cells sorted from blood. The subset: CD45RA+ positively selected. The CDR3 reads CSADRFNEQFF. CDR3 DNA: TGCAGTGCTGACAGGTTCAATGAGCAGTTCTTC.